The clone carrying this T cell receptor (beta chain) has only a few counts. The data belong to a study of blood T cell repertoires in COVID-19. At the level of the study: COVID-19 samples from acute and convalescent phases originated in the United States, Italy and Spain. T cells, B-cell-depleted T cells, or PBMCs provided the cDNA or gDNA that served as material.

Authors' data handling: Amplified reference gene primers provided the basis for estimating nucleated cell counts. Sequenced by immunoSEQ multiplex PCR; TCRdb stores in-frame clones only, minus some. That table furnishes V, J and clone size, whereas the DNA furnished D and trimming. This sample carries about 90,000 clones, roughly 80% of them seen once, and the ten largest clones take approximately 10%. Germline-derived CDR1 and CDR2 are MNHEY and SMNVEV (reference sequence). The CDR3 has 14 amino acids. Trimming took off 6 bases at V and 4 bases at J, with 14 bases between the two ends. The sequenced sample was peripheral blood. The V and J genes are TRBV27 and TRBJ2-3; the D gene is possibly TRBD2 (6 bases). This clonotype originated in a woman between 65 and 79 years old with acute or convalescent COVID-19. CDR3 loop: CASRYGGWADTQYF. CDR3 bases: TGTGCCAGCAGGTATGGAGGGTGGGCAGATACGCAGTATTTT.